The rows below give T cell receptor beta chains drawn from one sample of a study of human T cells and chemical hapten exposure. TCRdb redid the calling of the RACE reads with MiXCR, one entry per CDR3 protein. The sample lists 56,000 or so distinct CDR3 sequences; more than 9% were seen once. This specimen consisted of whole blood, obtained in connection with sensitization to the hapten diphenylcyclopropenone (DPC). Receptors originate from a woman aged 25 to 39 with alopecia areata. Some clones in this sample may be carry-over from other donors' samples. Each CDR3 is given with its conserved first and last residue. D genes are given only for firm matches. Clone size is stated in some rows and not others, as once, few, many or a class when expanded.

TRBD2,few,TRBJ2-7,TRBV18,TGTGCCAGCTCACCACAAGGGGCGGGAGACTACGAGCAGTACTTC,CASSPQGAGDYEQYF
-,many,TRBJ1-5,TRBV20-1,TGCAGTGCTAGATTGCCAGGGAGGAATCAGCCCCAGCATTTT,CSARLPGRNQPQHF
-,-,TRBJ2-3,TRBV4-3,TGCGCCAGCAGCCAAGTCACGGGGGGCGCAGATACGCAGTATTTT,CASSQVTGGADTQYF
-,-,TRBJ1-2,TRBV10-3,TGTGCCATCAATCGGGGCCGCGCAACGGGCTACACCTTC,CAINRGRATGYTF
TRBD1,few,TRBJ2-7,TRBV29-1,TGCAGCGTTGTTTGGGACAGCTACGAGCAGTACTTC,CSVVWDSYEQYF
-,-,TRBJ2-7,TRBV7-9,TGTGCCAGCAGCTTATCGGACCCGCACTACGAGCAGTACTTC,CASSLSDPHYEQYF
TRBD1,-,TRBJ2-3,TRBV4-2,TGTGCCAGCAGCCAAGGGGGACAGTTTCGCACAGATACGCAGTATTTT,CASSQGGQFRTDTQYF
TRBD1,-,TRBJ1-6,TRBV7-2,TGTGCCAGCAGCCTTTACAGACAGGGGAATAATTCACCCCTCCACTTT,CASSLYRQGNNSPLHF
-,-,TRBJ1-2,TRBV5-1,TGCGCCAGCAGCTTGGCGGGACACCTGGAAGCCTATGGCTACACCTTC,CASSLAGHLEAYGYTF
-,-,TRBJ1-2,TRBV12-3/TRBV12-4,TGTGCCAGCAGTTTATCCCTCGGGGGGAGCAGCTATGGCTACACCTTC,CASSLSLGGSSYGYTF
TRBD2,-,TRBJ2-1,TRBV3-1,TGTGCCAGCAGGCAGCGGGGGGGGACCGGCGATGAGCAGTTCTTC,CASRQRGGTGDEQFF
-,-,TRBJ2-2,TRBV7-3,TGTGCCAGCACTTGGGGCTCGAACACCGGGGAGCTGTTTTTT,CASTWGSNTGELFF
-,-,TRBJ1-2,TRBV7-9,TGTGCCAGCAGCCCCCCGGAAATTGAGAGGGCCCACTATGGCTACACCTTC,CASSPPEIERAHYGYTF
-,few,TRBJ2-1,TRBV7-9,TGTGCCAGCAGCTTAGGGGCTAGCCAAAAGCAGTTCTTC,CASSLGASQKQFF
TRBD1,-,TRBJ2-2,TRBV6-5,TGTGCCAGCAGTTACGGGACAGACCCCGCGAACACCGGGGAGCTGTTTTTT,CASSYGTDPANTGELFF
-,many,TRBJ2-3,TRBV20-1,TGCAGTGCTCGTTACGGGGGAACAGATACGCAGTATTTT,CSARYGGTDTQYF
TRBD1,few,TRBJ1-5,TRBV12-3/TRBV12-4,TGTGCCAGCAGTCCGGGACAGGGTTTCCATCAGCCCCAGCATTTT,CASSPGQGFHQPQHF
-,-,TRBJ1-6,TRBV7-2,TGTGCCAGCAGCTTCCTATTGGCAGGGCCAAATTCACCCCTCCACTTT,CASSFLLAGPNSPLHF
TRBD1,few,TRBJ1-2,TRBV3-1,TGTGCCAGCGAATCCGGGACAGGGGTTGGCGACACCTTC,CASESGTGVGDTF
-,-,TRBJ1-1,TRBV20-1,TGCAGTGCTACCCCGCGCAGGGCGAACACTGAAGCTTTCTTT,CSATPRRANTEAFF
TRBD2,-,TRBJ2-3,TRBV6-6,TGTGCCAGCGGTCTGGTAGCGGGGGGCCTCACAGATACGCAGTATTTT,CASGLVAGGLTDTQYF
-,few,TRBJ2-7,TRBV7-9,TGTGCCAGCAGCTTAGTCTCCGGGACGGTAAGCTCCTACGAGCAGTACTTC,CASSLVSGTVSSYEQYF
TRBD1,few,TRBJ1-1,TRBV20-1,TGCAGTGCCCCTCCCTTCGACAGGGGGAGTACTGAAGCTTTCTTT,CSAPPFDRGSTEAFF
TRBD1,many,TRBJ1-4,TRBV5-1,TGCGCCAGCAGCTCGAGACAGGGACTGGAACTGTTTTTT,CASSSRQGLELFF
-,-,TRBJ2-2,TRBV3-1,TGTGCCAGCAGCAACACAGGGAACACCGGGGAGCTGTTTTTT,CASSNTGNTGELFF
TRBD2,many,TRBJ2-1,TRBV6-2/TRBV6-3,TGTGCCAGCAGTTACTCCTCCCTAGGCGGGGGGACACGTGGTGAGCAGTTCTTC,CASSYSSLGGGTRGEQFF
TRBD2,many,TRBJ2-3,TRBV12-3/TRBV12-4,TGTGCCAGCAACCTTCGCGGGGGGGCTTTAGATACGCAGTATTTT,CASNLRGGALDTQYF
TRBD2,many,TRBJ2-5,TRBV5-1,TGCGCCAGCAGCCTGTTCGGACTAGCGACAAACCAAGAGACCCAGTACTTC,CASSLFGLATNQETQYF
-,few,TRBJ1-3,TRBV5-6,TGTGCCAGCAGCTTTTCGGGCAACACCATATATTTT,CASSFSGNTIYF
-,few,TRBJ1-2,TRBV14,TGTGCCAGCAGCCAAGGGGTTTTCTATGGCTACACCTTC,CASSQGVFYGYTF
TRBD1,few,TRBJ2-3,TRBV20-1,TGCAGTGCTAAGGGGGACAGTTCCACAGATACGCAGTATTTT,CSAKGDSSTDTQYF
TRBD1,-,TRBJ1-5,TRBV2,TGTGCCAGCAGAAAGACAGGGGTTAATCAGCCCCAGCATTTT,CASRKTGVNQPQHF
TRBD2,-,TRBJ2-3,TRBV7-2,TGTGCCAGCAGCTTAGAGCCACTCGGCGGGGGGATGACAGATACGCAGTATTTT,CASSLEPLGGGMTDTQYF
-,-,TRBJ1-1,TRBV28,TGTGCCAGCAGCCCCCAGGTTGGGAACACTGAAGCTTTCTTT,CASSPQVGNTEAFF
TRBD1,-,TRBJ2-5,TRBV30,TGTGCCTGGAGGCCGGGACAGGGACGCGAGACCCAGTACTTC,CAWRPGQGRETQYF
-,-,TRBJ1-5,TRBV4-3,TGTGCCAGCAGCAAAGACCCTACAGGGAGGGGTCAGCCCCAGCATTTT,CASSKDPTGRGQPQHF
TRBD2,few,TRBJ2-1,TRBV2,TGTGCCAGCAGGAAAAGCGGGGGGGCGGGCAATGAGCAGTTCTTC,CASRKSGGAGNEQFF
TRBD2,-,TRBJ2-2,TRBV7-9,TGTGCCAGCAGCTTAGGCGGGACTAGCGGATCGAACACCGGGGAGCTGTTTTTT,CASSLGGTSGSNTGELFF
-,-,TRBJ2-3,TRBV19,TGTGCCAGTAGTATGCTCCCGGGGGATATCAGCGATACGCAGTATTTT,CASSMLPGDISDTQYF
-,many,TRBJ2-2,TRBV20-1,TGCAGTGCTAGAGATATCCGGGGGCTGAACACCGGGGAGCTGTTTTTT,CSARDIRGLNTGELFF
TRBD1,-,TRBJ1-6,TRBV28,TGTGCCAGCAGTCAAGACAGGGTCCCCTATAATTCACCCCTCCACTTT,CASSQDRVPYNSPLHF
-,many,TRBJ1-4,TRBV28,TGTGCCTCCCACCCAGGGGCAAAGGAAAAACTGTTTTTT,CASHPGAKEKLFF
TRBD1,few,TRBJ1-2,TRBV28,TGTGCCAGCAGGAGTACAGGGGAGCGTGGCTACAACTTC,CASRSTGERGYNF
-,many,TRBJ1-4,TRBV28,TGTGCCAGCAGTTTAACCGGGGCTAATGAAAAACTGTTTTTT,CASSLTGANEKLFF
TRBD1,many,TRBJ2-7,TRBV28,TGTGCCAGCAGAAGTACAGGGGGGTACGAGCAGTACTTC,CASRSTGGYEQYF
-,few,TRBJ2-4,TRBV6-2/TRBV6-3,TGTGCCAGCACCCCGTATCAAGGAACGATTCAGTACTTC,CASTPYQGTIQYF
-,-,TRBJ2-7,TRBV7-2,TGTGCCAGCAGCTCCAGGGGGGGGGGCAACTACGAGCAGTACTTC,CASSSRGGGNYEQYF
-,many,TRBJ1-5,TRBV10-3,TGTGCCATCAGTGAGGGGGGACCGGGCGTGCGGCCCCAGCATTTT,CAISEGGPGVRPQHF
TRBD2,many,TRBJ2-5,TRBV29-1,TGCAGCGTTTACCGGGGGGACCGAGAGACCCAGTACTTC,CSVYRGDRETQYF
-,once,TRBJ2-3,TRBV12-3/TRBV12-4,TGTGCCAGCAGTTTTGCACTCTACACAGATACGCAGTATTTT,CASSFALYTDTQYF
-,-,TRBJ2-7,TRBV12-3/TRBV12-4,TGTGCCAGCAGGACGAGCTCCTACGAGCAGTACTTC,CASRTSSYEQYF
-,many,TRBJ2-1,TRBV19,TGTGCCAGTAGTATAGGGGGAGGTGAGCAGTTCTTC,CASSIGGGEQFF
-,many,TRBJ2-7,TRBV4-3,TGCGCCAGCAGCCAAGAGAGGTTCTTCGAGCAGTACTTC,CASSQERFFEQYF
TRBD1,many,TRBJ1-2,TRBV12-3/TRBV12-4,TGTGCCAGCAGTCGTTCCGGGGACAGGGATGGCTACACCTTC,CASSRSGDRDGYTF
-,few,TRBJ1-1,TRBV6-5,TGTGCCAGCAGCTCCAGACGAATGAACACTGAAGCTTTCTTT,CASSSRRMNTEAFF
-,-,TRBJ2-3,TRBV2,TGTGCCAGCAATGTTGGGGCCCCCAGCACAGATACGCAGTATTTT,CASNVGAPSTDTQYF